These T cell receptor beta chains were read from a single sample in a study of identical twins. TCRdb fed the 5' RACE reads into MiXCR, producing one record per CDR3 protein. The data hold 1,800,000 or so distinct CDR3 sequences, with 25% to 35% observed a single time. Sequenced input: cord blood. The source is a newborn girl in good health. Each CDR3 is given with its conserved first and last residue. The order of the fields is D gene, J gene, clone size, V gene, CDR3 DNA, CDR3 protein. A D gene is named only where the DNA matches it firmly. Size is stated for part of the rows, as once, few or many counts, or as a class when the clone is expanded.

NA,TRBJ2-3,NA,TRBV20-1,TGCAGTGCTACATATGGCGGGGACCCTCGCACAGATACGCAGTATTTT,CSATYGGDPRTDTQYF
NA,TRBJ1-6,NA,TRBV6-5,TGTGCCAGCAGTTACTCACCTGGGGGGACCTCCTATAATTCACCCCTCCACTTT,CASSYSPGGTSYNSPLHF
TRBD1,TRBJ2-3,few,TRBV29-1,TGCAGCTCCGGGACAGGGGGCCCAGATACGCAGTATTTT,CSSGTGGPDTQYF
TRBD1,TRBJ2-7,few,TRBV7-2,TGTGCCAGCAGCGAACAGGGGTTCGAGCAGTACTTC,CASSEQGFEQYF
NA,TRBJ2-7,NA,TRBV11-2,TGTGCCAGCAGCTCTCTTCCTGGATTAGCGCCCTACGAGCAGTACTTC,CASSSLPGLAPYEQYF
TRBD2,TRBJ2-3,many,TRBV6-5,TGTGCCAGCAACCCACTAGCGGGAGGCACAGATACGCAGTATTTT,CASNPLAGGTDTQYF
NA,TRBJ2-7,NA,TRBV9,TGTGCCAGCAGCGCATCGGGAGCCTCCTACGAGCAGTACTTC,CASSASGASYEQYF
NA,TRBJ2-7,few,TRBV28,TGTGCCAGCAGTATCCCCGAGGGTTTCGAGCAGTACTTC,CASSIPEGFEQYF
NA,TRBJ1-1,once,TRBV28,TGTGCCAGCACTCACTATGGAGGAGCTTTCTTT,CASTHYGGAFF
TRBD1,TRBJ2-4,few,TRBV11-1,TGTGCCAGCAGCCTAGGACAGGGGGAAAACATTCAGTACTTC,CASSLGQGENIQYF
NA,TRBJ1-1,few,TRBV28,TGTGCCACCATCAGTCCTAGTTTGGGGGGCACTGAAGCTTTCTTT,CATISPSLGGTEAFF
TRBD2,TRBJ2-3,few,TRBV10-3,TGTGCCACCTCTACCGGGACTAGCGGGAGGGGTACAGATACGCAGTATTTT,CATSTGTSGRGTDTQYF
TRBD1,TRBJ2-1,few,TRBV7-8,TGTGCCACCCACCGGGACAGCTCCTACAATGAGCAGTTCTTC,CATHRDSSYNEQFF
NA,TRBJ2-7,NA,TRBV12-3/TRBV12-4,TGTGCCAGCAGCCGCAACTGGACCTCCTACGAGCAGTACTTC,CASSRNWTSYEQYF
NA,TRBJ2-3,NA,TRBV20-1,TGCAGTGCTAGAGGTTACGGACAGTACACAGATACGCAGTATTTT,CSARGYGQYTDTQYF
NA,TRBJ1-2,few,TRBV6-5,TGTGCCAGCAAAACCTTGACAGGCCCCTATGGCTACACCTTC,CASKTLTGPYGYTF
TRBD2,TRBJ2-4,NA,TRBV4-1,TGCGCCAGCAGCCAAGAGGGCCCGACTAGCGGGGGGGCCGTGTCCAATAACATTCAGTACTTC,CASSQEGPTSGGAVSNNIQYF